Presented here are 4 T cell receptor beta chains from one specimen sequenced in a study of regulatory T cells in long-lasting Graves disease. Assembly of TCR beta libraries relied on iRepertoire HTBI primers together with Arm-PCR of CDR3 regions. A single record per CDR3 protein comes from TCRdb applying MiXCR to the multiplex PCR reads. The sample contains some 430,000 distinct CDR3 sequences, under 25% of which appear only once. Described time point: persistent/refractory GD, antithyroid drugs over 5 years with positive TRAb. The TCR library used RNA extracted from PBMCs. Sample: peripheral blood mononuclear cells (PBMCs), taken when the disease was refractory, from a patient treated with antithyroid drugs. These receptors were collected from a female donor with Graves disease.

This clonotype was detected ten times or more. The chain is built from TRBV12-3 or TRBV12-4 and TRBJ2-7; D may match TRBD1 or TRBD2 (5 bases each). V lost 0 bases and J 4 bases, leaving 16 bases between the germline ends. CDR3 length equals 16 residues. Here the CDR3 DNA reads TGTGCCAGCAGTTTAGCGCGGGCCCCAAAGGGGTACGAGCAGTACTTC. Translating gives CASSLARAPKGYEQYF.

The chain links TRBV27 to TRBJ1-6; D unresolved. CDR1 is MNHEY, CDR2 SMNVEV, per germline (reference sequence). V shed 4 bases and J shed 2 bases, with 9 bases lying between them. There are 15 residues in the CDR3. CDR3 DNA sequence: TGTGCCAGCAGTTCCCGACCGACCTATAATTCACCCCTCCACTTT. It codes for CASSSRPTYNSPLHF.

In its sample, this clonotype was seen many times. The J gene is TRBJ2-7, the V gene TRBV7-9; D is unclear. Trimming left V 3 bases short and J 5 bases short, with 11 bases between. CDR1 and CDR2 (germline): SEHNR, FQNEAQ (reference sequence). The CDR3 is 13 amino acids. CDR3: CASSFSRFHEQYF. DNA of the CDR3: TGTGCCAGCAGCTTTTCCAGGTTCCACGAGCAGTACTTC.

The table lists this clonotype with a few counts. This chain uses TRBV6-5 with TRBJ1-1; the D is unclear. Trimming left V 2 bases short and J 4 bases short, with 17 bases between. The germline CDR1 and CDR2 sequences are MNHEY and SVGAGI. The CDR3 sequence is 16 residues long. The CDR3 nucleotides read TGTGCCAGCAGTTACAAGTTCCGGCAGCTGGGCACTGAAGCTTTCTTT. Residues: CASSYKFRQLGTEAFF.